A selection of T cell receptor beta chains follows, all from one sample in a study of T cell responses to AZD1222 COVID-19 vaccine. Profiling relied on immunoSEQ multiplex PCR, and the TCRdb table lists in-frame clones only, not all of them. The sample lists over 95,000 clones, approximately 90% seen once, with 6.5% in the top ten. The sequencing here drew on peripheral blood, taken 28 days after the second AZD1222 dose. The receptors come from an adult who received the AZD1222 COVID-19 vaccine. Both conserved end residues are part of each CDR3. D genes are given only for firm matches. Not all rows give a size; the values are once, few, many and, for expanded clones, a class.

v_call	j_call	clone_size	d_call	cdr3_aa	cdr3_nt
TRBV6-5	TRBJ2-3	.	TRBD2	CASSRQRGVTDTQYF	TGTGCCAGCAGTCGGCAGCGGGGGGTGACAGATACGCAGTATTTT
TRBV5-1	TRBJ2-7	.	TRBD1	CASSSTGQGLPYEQYF	TGCGCCAGCAGCTCCACCGGACAGGGCCTCCCCTACGAGCAGTACTTC
TRBV4-1	TRBJ2-1	.	.	CASSQVGRSSYNEQFF	TGCGCCAGCAGCCAAGTAGGTCGGAGCTCCTACAATGAGCAGTTCTTC
TRBV6-5	TRBJ2-7	many	TRBD2	CASVFTSGGSYEQYF	TGTGCCAGCGTCTTTACTAGCGGGGGATCCTACGAGCAGTACTTC
TRBV13	TRBJ2-7	once	TRBD2	CASSLSGGVTYEQYF	TGTGCCAGCAGCTTAAGTGGGGGGGTCACCTACGAGCAGTACTTC
TRBV27	TRBJ2-1	.	.	CASSLFGGQAGNNEQFF	TGTGCCAGCAGTTTATTCGGTGGGCAGGCCGGAAACAATGAGCAGTTCTTC
TRBV19	TRBJ2-5	.	.	CASSIRAEETQYF	TGTGCCAGTAGTATTCGGGCAGAAGAGACCCAGTACTTC
TRBV4-1	TRBJ1-5	.	.	CASSQDGLAPRLGEPQHF	TGCGCCAGCAGCCAAGATGGTTTGGCACCGCGACTCGGGGAGCCCCAGCATTTT
TRBV19	TRBJ1-1	.	TRBD1	CASGGFRDRRNTEAFF	TGTGCCAGTGGGGGTTTCCGGGACAGACGGAACACTGAAGCTTTCTTT
TRBV11-2	TRBJ2-1	.	.	CASAELEQFF	TGTGCCAGCGCCGAGCTAGAGCAGTTCTTC
TRBV6-5	TRBJ1-1	once	.	CASSRDAPVAFF	TGTGCCAGCAGTCGGGACGCCCCTGTAGCTTTCTTT
TRBV10-3	TRBJ1-4	.	.	CAISERATNEKLFF	TGTGCCATCAGTGAACGGGCAACTAATGAAAAACTGTTTTTT
TRBV28	TRBJ1-2	.	.	CASSLPALYGYTF	TGTGCCAGCAGTTTACCTGCGCTGTATGGCTACACCTTC
TRBV27	TRBJ1-5	.	.	CASSPDGGVNQPQHF	TGTGCCAGCAGTCCGGACGGGGGGGTCAATCAGCCCCAGCATTTT
TRBV6-5	TRBJ2-3	.	.	CASSYGTGYTQYF	TGTGCCAGCAGTTACGGGACTGGATATACGCAGTATTTT
TRBV19	TRBJ2-1	few	TRBD1	CASSIGTGGSYNEQFF	TGTGCCAGTAGTATAGGGACAGGGGGCTCCTACAATGAGCAGTTCTTC
TRBV7-9	TRBJ2-2	once	TRBD2	CASSPAGGPTTGELFF	TGTGCCAGCAGCCCAGCGGGGGGGCCCACCACCGGGGAGCTGTTTTTT
TRBV2	TRBJ1-4	.	.	CASSEYSNEKLFF	TGTGCCAGCAGTGAATACAGTAATGAAAAACTGTTTTTT
TRBV21-1	TRBJ1-1	.	.	CASSKGPENTEAFF	TGTGCCAGCAGCAAAGGACCAGAGAACACTGAAGCTTTCTTT
TRBV19	TRBJ1-5	many	.	CASSIGSQPQHF	TGTGCCAGTAGTATAGGTAGTCAGCCCCAGCATTTT
TRBV19	TRBJ1-5	.	TRBD1	CASSGRGLGSNQPQHF	TGTGCCAGTAGTGGCAGGGGGCTGGGAAGCAATCAGCCCCAGCATTTT
TRBV7-2	TRBJ1-2	.	TRBD1	CASSLPSGQGASGYTF	TGTGCCAGCAGCCTCCCCTCAGGACAGGGGGCTTCTGGCTACACCTTC
TRBV12-3/TRBV12-4	TRBJ1-1	.	.	CASSLMTEAFF	TGTGCCAGCAGTTTGATGACTGAAGCTTTCTTT
TRBV5-6	TRBJ1-2	.	TRBD1	CASSQDRGNGYTF	TGTGCCAGCAGCCAAGACAGGGGGAACGGCTACACCTTC
TRBV12-3/TRBV12-4	TRBJ1-5	.	TRBD1	CASRLGGDQPQHF	TGTGCCAGCAGACTAGGGGGCGATCAGCCCCAGCATTTT
TRBV27	TRBJ2-7	.	.	CASSLLPDVSSYEQYF	TGTGCCAGCAGTTTATTGCCCGACGTGAGCTCCTACGAGCAGTACTTC
TRBV6-5	TRBJ2-7	.	TRBD2	CASTGGGLSEQYF	TGTGCCAGCACCGGCGGGGGGTTAAGCGAGCAGTACTTC
TRBV7-2	TRBJ1-1	.	TRBD1	CASSLVAGQGFNTEAFF	TGTGCCAGCAGCTTAGTTGCCGGACAGGGTTTCAACACTGAAGCTTTCTTT
TRBV5-6	TRBJ1-2	once	.	CASSSLDRDGYTF	TGTGCCAGCAGCTCTCTGGACCGGGATGGCTACACCTTC
TRBV27	TRBJ2-3	.	.	CASSTYSGWADTQYF	TGTGCCAGCAGTACCTACAGCGGTTGGGCAGATACGCAGTATTTT
TRBV12-3/TRBV12-4	TRBJ2-1	.	TRBD2	CASRSGGAYEQFF	TGTGCCAGCAGAAGCGGGGGGGCCTATGAGCAGTTCTTC
TRBV27	TRBJ2-1	.	TRBD2	CASRTLAGPYNEQFF	TGTGCCAGCAGGACCCTAGCGGGCCCTTACAATGAGCAGTTCTTC
TRBV4-3	TRBJ1-2	.	TRBD1	CASSQDIFGTVYGYTF	TGCGCCAGCAGCCAAGATATATTTGGGACAGTCTATGGCTACACCTTC
TRBV7-2	TRBJ2-7	.	.	CASSRFEGPYEQYF	TGTGCCAGCAGCCGTTTCGAGGGCCCCTACGAGCAGTACTTC
TRBV29-1	TRBJ1-5	.	.	CSVGQTNQPQHF	TGCAGCGTTGGACAGACAAATCAGCCCCAGCATTTT
TRBV7-9	TRBJ2-6	.	TRBD1	CASSRGTGSTGANVLTF	TGTGCCAGCAGCCGAGGGACAGGGTCTACGGGGGCCAACGTCCTGACTTTC
TRBV27	TRBJ1-2	.	.	CASSPTGGFQGYTF	TGTGCCAGCAGTCCCACCGGGGGGTTTCAGGGCTACACCTTC
TRBV12-3/TRBV12-4	TRBJ2-7	.	.	CASSLVGAYEQYF	TGTGCCAGCAGTTTGGTGGGGGCCTACGAGCAGTACTTC
TRBV6-5	TRBJ2-1	.	TRBD1	CASSLRQGFHNEQFF	TGTGCCAGCAGCCTAAGACAGGGTTTCCACAATGAGCAGTTCTTC
TRBV4-1	TRBJ2-5	.	.	CASSQDLGGAETQYF	TGCGCCAGCAGCCAAGATCTAGGGGGGGCCGAGACCCAGTACTTC
TRBV29-1	TRBJ2-3	.	.	CSVSGQLTDTQYF	TGCAGCGTCTCCGGACAGCTCACAGATACGCAGTATTTT
TRBV4-1	TRBJ2-2	.	.	CASSQPRTGELFF	TGCGCCAGCAGCCAGCCCCGGACCGGGGAGCTGTTTTTT